One sample yielded the 19 T cell receptor beta chains listed below, sequenced in a study of cytomegalovirus exposure and HLA in healthy donors. 60 Vbeta and 13 Jbeta primers were used in PCR. The assay was immunoSEQ multiplex PCR, and TCRdb's table has in-frame clones only and misses some. The sample shows around 99,000 clones, roughly 79% of them seen only once. Sequenced input: PBMCs. The receptors were sampled from a woman between 50 and 59 years old in good health and CMV-seropositive.

A note on this clone: Other DNA sequences from this sample encode an identical CDR3 as well. This chain uses TRBV29-1 with TRBJ2-7, with 12 bases that match TRBD1. V gave up 1 base and J gave up 5 bases; unmatched junction bases: 3. This CDR3 is built from 14 residues. Germline CDR1 reads SQVTM; CDR2 reads ANQGSEA. CDR3 region: CSVEGGQGADEQYF. The CDR3 DNA reads TGCAGCGTTGAAGGGGGACAGGGGGCCGACGAGCAGTACTTC.

In this sample, this clone turned up a few times. The J gene is TRBJ1-4, the V gene TRBV9; D perhaps matches TRBD1 (6 bases). The CDR3 length is 14 residues. V lost 3 bases, J lost 8 bases, and 14 bases lay in between. CDR1 is SGDLS and CDR2 is YYNGEE in the germline V gene. The DNA of the CDR3 is TGTGCCAGCAGCGGGCGCGGGGGCGGCGAAAAACTGTTTTTT. Its protein product is CASSGRGGGEKLFF.

The chain uses TRBV4-3 and TRBJ2-5; 9 bases align to TRBD1. CDR3 length: 15 amino acids. V was clipped by 0 bases and J by 5 bases; unmatched bases: 4. Germline values: CDR1 LGHNA, CDR2 YSLEER. Written as DNA, the CDR3 is TGCGCCAGCAGCCAAGAAACAGGGGGCGTGGAGACCCAGTACTTC. It codes for CASSQETGGVETQYF.

There are a few counts of this clone. The rearrangement uses TRBV5-1 and TRBJ2-3; D unclear. The CDR3 has 13 amino acids. Germline V gene lookup returns CDR1 SGHRS and CDR2 YFSETQ. V was pared by 1 base and J by 2 bases, with 5 bases between. The DNA of the CDR3 is TGCGCCAGCAGCTTGCGTGTCACAGATACGCAGTATTTT. Translated: CASSLRVTDTQYF.

This clone was found a few times. This chain links TRBV5-4 with TRBJ1-4; possibly TRBD1 for D (6 bases). The germline CDR1 and CDR2 sequences are SGHNT and YYREEE (reference sequence). The CDR3 consists of 14 residues. V was pared by 4 bases and J by 7 bases, with 14 bases between. CDR3 residues: CASSIQGMGEKLFF. The CDR3 bases are TGTGCCAGCAGCATACAGGGAATGGGTGAAAAACTGTTTTTT.

This clone was detected a few times. V usage is TRBV7-2 and J usage is TRBJ2-7; the D gene is possibly TRBD2 (5 bases). The germline CDR1 and CDR2 sequences are SGHTA and FQGNSA. V shed 6 bases and J shed 4 bases, with 13 bases lying between them. CDR3 length: 13 residues. In DNA, the CDR3 is TGTGCCAGCAGGCCTACCCCGGGGTACGAGCAGTACTTC. Encoded protein: CASRPTPGYEQYF. Full variable domain (rest looked up from reference TRBV7-2 and TRBJ2-7): GAGVSQSPSNKVTEKGKDVELRCDPISGHTALYWYRQSLGQGLEFLIYFQGNSAPDKSGLPSDRFSAERTGGSVSTLTIQRTQQEDSAVYLCASRPTPGYEQYFGPGTRLTVT.

The chain employs TRBV9 and TRBJ2-3; possible D gene TRBD1, 6 bases. V was pared by 0 bases and J by 6 bases, with 14 bases between. This CDR3 spans 15 amino acids. The germline CDR1 and CDR2 sequences are SGDLS and YYNGEE. CDR3 sequence (DNA): TGTGCCAGCAGCGTAGTTGGGGGCCCCGGGGATACGCAGTATTTT. The encoded protein is CASSVVGGPGDTQYF.

This chain joins TRBV19 and TRBJ2-7, with 9 bases matching TRBD1. The CDR3 has 16 residues. J gave up 1 base and V 6 bases, and 10 bases lay outside the gene matches. CDR1 is LNHDA, CDR2 SQIVND, per germline (reference sequence). The CDR3: CASSNYVGTGSYEQYF. The CDR3 DNA reads TGTGCCAGTAGCAACTACGTCGGGACAGGGTCCTACGAGCAGTACTTC.

This clone was counted a single time. This sequence joins TRBV6-5 and TRBJ2-7; TRBD2 is a possible D gene (6 bases). From germline, CDR1 is MNHEY and CDR2 SVGAGI. The CDR3 is 11 residues long. The germline V and J ends were trimmed by 6 bases and 8 bases, with 11 bases remaining between them. CDR3 coding DNA: TGTGCCAGCAGCCAGGCGGGACAGCAGTACTTC. Residues: CASSQAGQQYF.

Note on this clone: The same CDR3 can be traced to other DNA sequences in this sample. The chain links TRBV19 to TRBJ2-7, with 9 bases lining up with TRBD2. Germline loops: CDR1 LNHDA, CDR2 SQIVND (reference sequence). The CDR3 loop spans 15 amino acids. Trimming at V came to 3 bases and at J to 1 base, leaving 4 bases not matched to a gene. The CDR3 loop is CASSIRLAGSYEQYF. The CDR3, as DNA: TGTGCCAGTAGTATCAGGCTAGCGGGGTCCTACGAGCAGTACTTC. Full variable domain (rest looked up from reference TRBV19 and TRBJ2-7): DGGITQSPKYLFRKEGQNVTLSCEQNLNHDAMYWYRQDPGQGLRLIYYSQIVNDFQKGDIAEGYSVSREKKESFPLTVTSAQKNPTAFYLCASSIRLAGSYEQYFGPGTRLTVT.

The chain recombines TRBV18 with TRBJ2-1; the match to TRBD2 covers 8 bases. The CDR3 runs to 18 residues. Germline assignment: CDR1 KGHSH and CDR2 LQKENI. The V and J ends lost 4 bases and 0 bases, in that order; junction bases with no gene match: 11. The CDR3: CASSQGFGGGSSYNEQFF. DNA for the CDR3: TGTGCCAGCTCACAAGGGTTCGGCGGGGGGAGCTCCTACAATGAGCAGTTCTTC.

The rearrangement joins TRBV11-2 to TRBJ1-4; TRBD1 matches at 8 bases. CDR1 and CDR2 from the germline V gene are SGHAT and FQNNGV. V dropped 5 bases and J dropped 8; count of bases not matched to a gene: 10. The CDR3 length is 15 residues. CDR3 DNA: TGTGCCAGCAGCCCGAGAGGACAGGGTGGGGAAAAACTGTTTTTT. This codes for CASSPRGQGGEKLFF. Variable domain in full (rest from reference TRBV11-2 and TRBJ1-4): EAGVAQSPRYKIIEKRQSVAFWCNPISGHATLYWYQQILGQGPKLLIQFQNNGVVDDSQLPKDRFSAERLKGVDSTLKIQPAKLEDSAVYLCASSPRGQGGEKLFFGSGTQLSVL.

This chain links TRBV4-2 with TRBJ2-3, with 9 positions matching TRBD2. After removal of 4 bases from V and 2 bases from J, the junction contained 10 bases not matched to a gene. The CDR3 runs to 17 residues. Germline values: CDR1 LGHNA, CDR2 YNFKEQ. The CDR3 protein is CASSLGGRGRDTDTQYF. DNA for the CDR3: TGTGCCAGCAGCCTCGGCGGGAGGGGCAGAGACACAGATACGCAGTATTTT.

This sequence joins TRBV12-5 and TRBJ1-2, with 9 bases matching TRBD1. Trimming cost V 5 bases and J 6 bases; bases outside gene matches: 7. The CDR3 is 14 amino acids. Germline CDR1 and CDR2: LGHNT and FRNRAP. The CDR3 region has the DNA TGTGCTAGTGGTCCGGGACAGGGCGCCCATGGCTACACCTTC. It translates to CASGPGQGAHGYTF.

This chain connects TRBV5-4 to TRBJ2-1; D may be TRBD2 (5 bases). The germline gives CDR1 SGHNT, CDR2 YYREEE (reference sequence). V lost 2 bases to trimming and J lost 5 bases, with 11 bases between them. The CDR3 is 14 amino acids. The DNA for the CDR3 is TGTGCCAGCAGCTTTGGGCTAGCCCACAATGAGCAGTTCTTC. Translating gives CASSFGLAHNEQFF.

The CDR3 DNA reads TGTGCCAGCAGCCGAACCGGGACAGGGCCCCTCTACGAGCAGTACTTC. Translation: CASSRTGTGPLYEQYF. J is TRBJ2-7 and V is TRBV7-9, with 9 bases aligning to TRBD1. The V gene's germline CDR1 is SEHNR and CDR2 FQNEAQ (reference sequence). The CDR3 runs to 16 residues. V was pared by 5 bases and J by 3 bases, with 11 bases of the junction left unmatched.

The chain uses TRBV9 and TRBJ2-3, with D perhaps TRBD2 (6 bases). The CDR3 has 16 amino acids. Trimming removed 4 bases from V and 2 bases from J, with 17 bases in between. Germline V gives CDR1 SGDLS, CDR2 YYNGEE. The CDR3 region has the DNA TGTGCCAGCAGCCCCCGACTCTGGGGGGTCACAGATACGCAGTATTTT. Protein: CASSPRLWGVTDTQYF.

The chain couples TRBV10-1 to TRBJ2-5; 9 bases align to TRBD1. V shed 8 bases and J 2 bases; nucleotides not matched to a gene: 12. Germline values: CDR1 WNHNN, CDR2 SYGVQD (reference sequence). The length of the CDR3 is 16 residues. CDR3 nucleotide sequence: TGCGCCAGCTTCTTGATCCCGGGACAGGGACAAGAGACCCAGTACTTC. Its translation: CASFLIPGQGQETQYF.

This clone came up once. The rearrangement uses TRBV6-5 and TRBJ1-4; D may be TRBD1 (6 bases). Trimming took 5 bases from V and 6 from J, leaving 16 bases between them. There are 15 residues in the CDR3. Germline CDR1 and CDR2: MNHEY and SVGAGI. For the CDR3, the DNA is TGTGCCAGCAGTAACAGGGAAAGCAACGATGAAAAACTGTTTTTT. It translates to CASSNRESNDEKLFF.